This TCR beta chain was documented in a study of HIV-infected patients and healthy controls. Reverse transcription used roughly 450 ng RNA and constant-region primers for alpha and beta. Using multiplexing indices, alpha and beta chain libraries were generated apart by chain-specific third strand synthesis. TCRdb reprocessed the 5' RACE reads via MiXCR and lists one record per CDR3 protein. The sample holds about 6,500 distinct CDR3 sequences, 7.4% seen once. Follow-up blood was drawn about 14 weeks, roughly three months, after antiretroviral therapy began. The repertoire came from unfractionated whole blood and reflected all unsorted peripheral T cells. This clonotype was counted many times. Without the conserved terminal phenylalanine or tryptophan, this CDR3 likely stems from a read error. CDR1 is LGHNA and CDR2 is YNFKEQ in the germline V gene. Trimming took 0 bases from V and 5 from J; bases not matched to a gene: 2. The CDR3 is 15 residues long.

The chain uses TRBV4-2 and TRBJ2-1; 9 bases match TRBD1. This sample comprised blood, obtained during antiretroviral therapy. This TCR came from an adult with HIV infection. The CDR3 loop reads CASSQDRTGDNEQFL. The CDR3 DNA follows: TGTGCCAGCAGCCAAGATAGGACAGGGGACAATGAGCAGTTCCTC.